A selection of T cell receptor beta chains follows, all from one sample in a study of spatial heterogeneity in lung cancer. TCRdb independently ran MiXCR on the 5' RACE reads; one entry per CDR3 protein. The data hold 65,000 to 85,000 distinct CDR3 sequences, with under 25% observed a single time. The specimen was PBMCs, collected at surgery. These receptors were collected from a male donor with early-stage non-small cell lung cancer. CDR3s include the opening cysteine and the closing phenylalanine or tryptophan. The D gene is left open where the match is weak. Only some rows state a clone size, as once, few, many or a class for expanded clones.

j_call	clone_size	d_call	v_call	cdr3_nt	cdr3_aa
TRBJ1-5	-	-	TRBV12-3/TRBV12-4	TGTGCCAGCAGTTTGGCCCGGGGGCTGAATCAGCCCCAGCATTTT	CASSLARGLNQPQHF
TRBJ2-5	few	TRBD2	TRBV29-1	TGCAGCGTTAAGACTAGCGGGGCACTCCAAGAGACCCAGTACTTC	CSVKTSGALQETQYF
TRBJ2-5	many	-	TRBV6-5	TGTGCCAGCAGTTACTTGCGTGGTGGGACCCAGTACTTC	CASSYLRGGTQYF
TRBJ2-2	few	TRBD2	TRBV19	TGTGCCAGTAGTACCCGACTAGCGGGGGGCACCGGGGAGCTGTTTTTT	CASSTRLAGGTGELFF
TRBJ1-6	many	-	TRBV5-5	TGTGCCAGCAGCTTGAGGGGCTCAAAAGTCTCGAGTAATTCACCCCTCCACTTT	CASSLRGSKVSSNSPLHF
TRBJ2-1	-	-	TRBV29-1	TGCAGCGTTGATAGCCGGGGATGGATTAGCTCCTACAATGAGCAGTTCTTC	CSVDSRGWISSYNEQFF
TRBJ2-7	-	TRBD2	TRBV20-1	TGCAGTGCTAGAGATAGCGGGAGGTTCTACGAGCAGTACTTC	CSARDSGRFYEQYF
TRBJ1-5	few	TRBD1	TRBV27	TGTGCCAGCAGTTCCACAGGGGGCCTTCAGCTCCAGCATTTT	CASSSTGGLQLQHF
TRBJ2-1	many	-	TRBV6-2/TRBV6-3	TGTGCCAGCACTGGTCTCGCTCTCCATGAGCAGTTCTTC	CASTGLALHEQFF
TRBJ2-5	few	-	TRBV7-2	TGTGCCAGCAGCCGGTCCGGGGGCCAAGAGACCCAGTACTTC	CASSRSGGQETQYF
TRBJ1-4	-	TRBD1	TRBV5-6	TGTGCCAGCAGCTTGGTGTCGACAGGGAGGGGAAATGAAAAACTGTTTTTT	CASSLVSTGRGNEKLFF
TRBJ2-1	-	-	TRBV5-1	TGCGCCAGCAGCCCTGACACGAGCTCCTACAATGAGCAGTTCTTC	CASSPDTSSYNEQFF
TRBJ1-1	many	TRBD1	TRBV28	TGTGCCAGCAGTTTAGAGCAGGGGGCGGGGAACACTGAAGCTTTCTTT	CASSLEQGAGNTEAFF
TRBJ2-7	many	-	TRBV11-3	TGTGCCAGCAGCATGGGCAGCTCCTACGAGCAGTACTTC	CASSMGSSYEQYF
TRBJ2-7	-	-	TRBV30	TGTGCCTGGAGCCTTGGTGACGAGCAGTACTTC	CAWSLGDEQYF
TRBJ1-6	few	-	TRBV7-2	TGTGCCAGCAGCTTAGGCCGAGCGGGTAATTCACCCCTCCACTTT	CASSLGRAGNSPLHF
TRBJ2-7	-	-	TRBV28	TGTGCCAGCAGCCCGGGGGCGGGAGCTCCCTACGAGCAGTACTTC	CASSPGAGAPYEQYF
TRBJ1-1	few	-	TRBV7-2	TGTGCCAGCACCCCGCGGGGGGCGCGGAGCACTGAAGCTTTCTTT	CASTPRGARSTEAFF
TRBJ1-2	many	-	TRBV9	TGTGCCAGCAGCGTAGTGGGGACCGAATATGGCTACACCTTC	CASSVVGTEYGYTF
TRBJ1-4	few	TRBD1	TRBV5-6	TGTGCCAGCCACGAGACAGGGGGCGTTGAAAAACTGTTTTTT	CASHETGGVEKLFF
TRBJ2-7	few	-	TRBV4-1	TGCGCCAGCAGCCAAGATGTTGGCAGGGACTACGAGCAGTACTTC	CASSQDVGRDYEQYF
TRBJ2-3	few	TRBD2	TRBV20-1	TGCAGTGCTACTCCGGGACTAGTGGATACGCAGTATTTT	CSATPGLVDTQYF
TRBJ2-2	few	TRBD2	TRBV9	TGTGCCAGCACCCCGGGAGGCTCGAACACCGGGGAGCTGTTTTTT	CASTPGGSNTGELFF
TRBJ2-2	-	-	TRBV20-1	TGCAGTGCTAGACCGGTTGGAGGGGTGGGCACCGGGGAGCTGTTTTTT	CSARPVGGVGTGELFF
TRBJ2-1	many	-	TRBV7-9	TGTGCCAGCAGCTTATTACCGGGAGCGGTGAATGAGCAGTTCTTC	CASSLLPGAVNEQFF
TRBJ2-3	-	-	TRBV11-2	TGTGCCAGCAGCCCCTTGATGGGAGATACGCAGTATTTT	CASSPLMGDTQYF
TRBJ1-3	many	TRBD1	TRBV30	TGTGCCTGGAGCAGGGACAGTGGGTCTGGAAACACCATATATTTT	CAWSRDSGSGNTIYF
TRBJ2-7	-	TRBD1	TRBV19	TGTGCCAGTACCCCCGCCGGGACAGGGGACTACGAGCAGTACTTC	CASTPAGTGDYEQYF
TRBJ2-1	once	TRBD2	TRBV20-1	TGCAGTGCGTGGCGGGGGGGCGGAAATGAGCAGTTCTTC	CSAWRGGGNEQFF
TRBJ2-5	few	TRBD2	TRBV28	TGTGCCAGCAGACTAGCGGGGACACCAGAGACCCAGTACTTC	CASRLAGTPETQYF
TRBJ2-5	many	TRBD2	TRBV7-3	TGTGCCAGCAGCTTAGGCGGGGGGGCACAAGAGACCCAGTACTTC	CASSLGGGAQETQYF
TRBJ2-1	-	TRBD2	TRBV5-5	TGTGCCAGCAGCAAGACTAGCGGCTACAATGAGCAGTTCTTC	CASSKTSGYNEQFF
TRBJ2-5	-	-	TRBV15	TGTGCCACCAGCAGAGATAAAAGTGAGCGGAGTGACTTC	CATSRDKSERSDF
TRBJ2-1	-	-	TRBV9	TGTGCCAGCAGCGTAGAATGGGGTTCCTACAATGAGCAGTTCTTC	CASSVEWGSYNEQFF
TRBJ2-3	once	-	TRBV28	TGTGCCAGCAGTTTAACGGACGTTGCGCAGTATTTT	CASSLTDVAQYF
TRBJ2-3	once	-	TRBV6-2/TRBV6-3	TGTGCCAGCAGTTACCCTGGGGCGGGGCCGGCGCAGTATTTT	CASSYPGAGPAQYF
TRBJ2-1	few	TRBD2	TRBV3-1	TGTGCCAGCAGCTCTCGGCACGGAAGGGCGGGAGACTACAATGAGCAGTTCTTC	CASSSRHGRAGDYNEQFF
TRBJ2-5	few	-	TRBV6-1	TGTGCCAGCAGTGAAGGGCGGCAGACCCAGTACTTC	CASSEGRQTQYF
TRBJ2-2	-	TRBD2	TRBV3-1	TGTGCCAGCAGCCAATCACTAGCGGGAGGGTACACCGGGGAGCTGTTTTTT	CASSQSLAGGYTGELFF
TRBJ1-2	many	-	TRBV29-1	TGCAGCGTTGTCGACAGCAATCGAAACTATGGCTACACCTTC	CSVVDSNRNYGYTF
TRBJ2-1	-	-	TRBV14	TGTGCCAGCAGATTCCAAAGCAATGAGCAGTTCTTC	CASRFQSNEQFF
TRBJ1-1	many	-	TRBV19	TGTGCCAGTAGTACACAGGGCGACACTGAAGCTTTCTTT	CASSTQGDTEAFF
TRBJ2-3	few	-	TRBV25-1	TGTGCCAGCAGTTTAGGTGGCGAGACGACAGATACGCAGTATTTT	CASSLGGETTDTQYF
TRBJ2-7	few	-	TRBV21-1	TGTGCCAGCAGCAAGCGGAGCAGCGGACCCTGGGACTTC	CASSKRSSGPWDF
TRBJ2-5	-	TRBD1	TRBV27	TGTGCCAGCAGTCCCCTGACAGGGGGCGGCCAAGAGACCCAGTACTTC	CASSPLTGGGQETQYF
TRBJ2-2	-	-	TRBV5-1	TGCGCCAGCAGCTTGATAGGGAAGGCCGGGGAGCTGTTTTTT	CASSLIGKAGELFF
TRBJ2-1	few	-	TRBV30	TGTGCCACCGCCGGGAAAAGCTCCTACAATGAGCAGTTCTTC	CATAGKSSYNEQFF
TRBJ1-2	few	-	TRBV4-1	TGCGCCAGCAGCCAAGACAGGGAGCGGGGCTACACCTTC	CASSQDRERGYTF
TRBJ2-7	-	-	TRBV25-1	TGTGCCAGCAGTGAACCGGGATACCAAAACTACGAGCAGTACTTC	CASSEPGYQNYEQYF
TRBJ1-1	many	-	TRBV3-1	TGTGCCAGCAGCCAAGGTGGGAGTACCCGCACTGAAGCTTTCTTT	CASSQGGSTRTEAFF
TRBJ2-3	-	TRBD1	TRBV9	TGTGCCAGCAGCGTAGGAGACAGGGGTGATACGCAGTATTTT	CASSVGDRGDTQYF
TRBJ1-1	many	-	TRBV7-9	TGTGCCAGCAGCTTAGGGCGGGGGCAGATCGGAGGAGCTTTCTTT	CASSLGRGQIGGAFF
TRBJ2-1	few	TRBD2	TRBV7-8	TGTGCCAGCAGCTTAGGGGGGGGACGGGAGCAGTTCTTC	CASSLGGGREQFF
TRBJ2-7	-	TRBD1	TRBV6-1	TGTGCCAGCAGTGTTACGACAGGGACGACCTACGAGCAGTACTTC	CASSVTTGTTYEQYF
TRBJ2-3	few	-	TRBV14	TGTGCCAGCAGCCAAGGAGCTCGAGATACGCAGTATTTT	CASSQGARDTQYF
TRBJ1-1	-	TRBD1	TRBV18	TGTGCCAGCTCCTTCGGACAGGACGACACTGAAGCTTTCTTT	CASSFGQDDTEAFF
TRBJ2-3	-	-	TRBV5-1	TGCGCCAGCAGCTTGGCCCCAGGGGGCACAGATACGCAGTATTTT	CASSLAPGGTDTQYF
TRBJ2-2	-	TRBD2	TRBV3-1	TGTGCCAGCAGCCCATCCCTGAGCGGGAGAATCACCGGGGAGCTGTTTTTT	CASSPSLSGRITGELFF